These 30 T cell receptor beta chains were all obtained from the same sample, sequenced in a study of T cell changes during pregnancy in multiple sclerosis. This table comes from immunoSEQ multiplex PCR, and its TCRdb copy is limited to in-frame clones, with some not included. The table records 45,000 to 75,000 clones, nearly 95% of them present only once. This sample comprised peripheral blood, obtained in the first trimester of pregnancy. These receptors came from a female donor with multiple sclerosis, enrolled in a pregnancy study.

This rearrangement joins TRBV7-3 to TRBJ1-1; D is perhaps TRBD1 (6 bases). Germline CDR1 SGHTA, CDR2 FQGTGA. The V gene lost 5 bases and the J gene lost 7 bases, with 11 bases spanning the gap. The CDR3 contains 12 residues. CDR3 in DNA: TGTGCCAGCAGCCAAGGGGGGGGTGAAGCTTTCTTT. Protein product: CASSQGGGEAFF.

V and J are TRBV5-6 and TRBJ1-2; 7 positions agree with TRBD1. The germline CDR1 and CDR2 sequences are SGHDT and YYEEEE. The CDR3 has 16 residues. V was clipped by 4 bases and J by 0 bases; unmatched bases: 9. For the CDR3, the DNA is TGTGCCAGCAGCATATTCACAGGGGTGGCTAACTATGGCTACACCTTC. Protein sequence: CASSIFTGVANYGYTF.

The V gene is TRBV7-6, the J gene TRBJ1-5; the D is unclear. V lost 2 bases and J 4 bases, leaving 9 bases between the germline ends. Germline assignment: CDR1 SGHVS and CDR2 FNYEAQ. CDR3 length: 14 amino acids. This CDR3 is CASSLFGGNQPQHF. CDR3 bases: TGTGCCAGCAGCTTATTTGGCGGAAATCAGCCCCAGCATTTT. Drawing the rest from reference TRBV7-6 and TRBJ1-5, the complete variable domain is GAGVSQSPRYKVTKRGQDVALRCDPISGHVSLYWYRQALGQGPEFLTYFNYEAQQDKSGLPNDRFSAERPEGSISTLTIQRTEQRDSAMYRCASSLFGGNQPQHFGDGTRLSIL.

The chain joins TRBV9 to TRBJ2-1; 11 positions match TRBD2. CDR1 and CDR2 from the germline V gene are SGDLS and YYNGEE. V was clipped by 0 bases and J by 7 bases; unmatched bases: 6. CDR3 size: 16 residues. The CDR3 DNA reads TGTGCCAGCAGCGTAGGCGGGACTAGCGGTTGGAATGAGCAGTTCTTC. It codes for CASSVGGTSGWNEQFF.

V and J are TRBV9 and TRBJ2-2; 8 bases are shared with TRBD1. Germline assignment: CDR1 SGDLS and CDR2 YYNGEE. This CDR3 is 16 amino acids long. The J segment lost 1 base and the V segment lost 4 bases, leaving 6 bases of the junction unmatched. The CDR3 coding sequence is TGTGCCAGCAGCATCAACAGGGGGATGAACACCGGGGAGCTGTTTTTT. Translating gives CASSINRGMNTGELFF. Full variable domain (rest looked up from reference TRBV9 and TRBJ2-2): DSGVTQTPKHLITATGQRVTLRCSPRSGDLSVYWYQQSLDQGLQFLIQYYNGEERAKGNILERFSAQQFPDLHSELNLSSLELGDSALYFCASSINRGMNTGELFFGEGSRLTVL.

V gene TRBV11-2 combines with J gene TRBJ2-7, with D possibly being TRBD1 (7 bases). This CDR3 is built from 12 residues. The germline gives CDR1 SGHAT, CDR2 FQNNGV. V dropped 4 bases and J dropped 5 bases, with 9 bases sitting between them. DNA of the CDR3: TGTGCCAGCAGCTCAGGGGGGCACGAGCAGTACTTC. It is translated as CASSSGGHEQYF.

V gene TRBV7-7 combines with J gene TRBJ2-5, with 9 nucleotides matching TRBD1. The CDR3 consists of 15 residues. V lost 1 base, J lost 2 bases, and 2 bases stayed unmatched. In germline, CDR1 is SSHAT, CDR2 FNYEAQ (reference sequence). CDR3 region: CASSLGGTGQETQYF. CDR3 DNA: TGTGCCAGCAGCTTAGGAGGGACAGGGCAAGAGACCCAGTACTTC.

This clone was detected only once. The CDR3 bases are TGTGCCAGCAGCTTAGTAGGGGGCAATGAGCAGTTCTTC. It is translated as CASSLVGGNEQFF. The J gene is TRBJ2-1, the V gene TRBV13; TRBD1 is a possible D gene (6 bases). Germline CDR1 PRHDT, CDR2 FYEKMQ (reference sequence). Trimming cost V 1 base and J 6 bases, with 7 bases left between them. The length of the CDR3 is 13 residues.

The J gene is TRBJ2-7, the V gene TRBV7-2; 7 bases fit TRBD1. The CDR3 is 14 residues long. V was pared by 7 bases and J by 1 base, with 7 bases of the junction left unmatched. Germline V gene lookup returns CDR1 SGHTA and CDR2 FQGNSA. The CDR3 DNA reads TGTGCCAGCAACACACAGGGGATATCCTACGAGCAGTACTTC. This sequence encodes CASNTQGISYEQYF.

This chain joins TRBV5-6 and TRBJ1-1, with D possibly TRBD1 on 6 matching bases. Germline lookup yields CDR1 SGHDT and CDR2 YYEEEE. The CDR3 has 16 residues. Trimming took off 1 base at V and 1 base at J, with 14 bases between the two ends. The CDR3, as DNA: TGTGCCAGCAGCTTGTTTCGGGCAGGGGCGAACACTGAAGCTTTCTTT. Protein: CASSLFRAGANTEAFF.

The sample holds one count of this clone. This chain connects TRBV9 to TRBJ2-7, with a possible D match to TRBD1 (8 bases). Deletions cut 1 base from V and 3 bases from J, with 23 bases between. CDR3 length equals 18 residues. Germline V gene sequence: CDR1 SGDLS, CDR2 YYNGEE. Here the CDR3 reads CASSVYWRGGQAIYEQYF. CDR3 nucleotide sequence: TGTGCCAGCAGCGTATATTGGAGGGGGGGACAGGCCATCTACGAGCAGTACTTC.

The gene calls are TRBV4-3 and TRBJ2-1; D is undetermined. Germline CDR1 is LGHNA and CDR2 is YSLEER. Trimming stripped 0 bases from V and 0 bases from J, with 6 bases between. This CDR3 is built from 15 residues. CDR3 bases: TGCGCCAGCAGCCAAGAGTTGAGCTCCTACAATGAGCAGTTCTTC. It specifies CASSQELSSYNEQFF.

This chain links TRBV7-9 with TRBJ2-1; D possibly corresponds to TRBD2 (6 bases). CDR3 size: 14 residues. Trimming pared 5 bases from V and 8 bases from J, leaving 16 bases between. CDR1 is SEHNR and CDR2 is FQNEAQ in the germline V gene (reference sequence). In DNA, the CDR3 is TGTGCCAGCAGCCGTTCCGGGGGAGGCCATGAGCAGTTCTTC. Its translation: CASSRSGGGHEQFF. The whole variable domain, filled in from reference TRBV7-9 and TRBJ2-1, reads DTGVSQNPRHKITKRGQNVTFRCDPISEHNRLYWYRQTLGQGPEFLTYFQNEAQLEKSRLLSDRFSAERPKGSFSTLEIQRTEQGDSAMYLCASSRSGGGHEQFFGPGTRLTVL.

The chain couples TRBV2 to TRBJ2-3; 14 nucleotides agree with TRBD2. The CDR3 length is 17 residues. V dropped 6 bases and J dropped 2; count of bases not matched to a gene: 7. CDR1 and CDR2 (germline): SNHLY, FYNNEI. The chain's CDR3 is CASRGGLAGALTDTQYF. CDR3 sequence (DNA): TGTGCCAGCAGGGGGGGACTAGCGGGGGCACTCACAGATACGCAGTATTTT.

CDR3 protein: CAIRPRTGYEQYF. CDR3 nucleotides: TGTGCCATCAGGCCCCGGACAGGCTACGAGCAGTACTTC. This rearrangement joins TRBV10-3 to TRBJ2-7, with TRBD1 matching 7 bases. Germline V gene data show CDR1 as ENHRY and CDR2 as SYGVKD. Germline trimming cut 6 bases from V and 3 bases from J; bases unmatched to any gene: 5. The CDR3 is 13 residues long.

This sequence joins TRBV28 and TRBJ1-6; D is possibly TRBD1 (5 bases). CDR1 is MDHEN, CDR2 SYDVKM, per germline. The CDR3 runs to 15 residues. V dropped 5 bases and J dropped 0 bases, with 8 bases sitting between them. The CDR3 reads CASSRQSSYNSPLHF. The CDR3 nucleotides read TGTGCCAGCAGTCGACAGAGCTCCTATAATTCACCCCTCCACTTT. Variable domain in full (rest from reference TRBV28 and TRBJ1-6): DVKVTQSSRYLVKRTGEKVFLECVQDMDHENMFWYRQDPGLGLRLIYFSYDVKMKEKGDIPEGYSVSREKKERFSLILESASTNQTSMYLCASSRQSSYNSPLHFGNGTRLTVT.

The V and J genes are TRBV6-1 and TRBJ2-1; TRBD2 agrees at 8 bases. Per the germline V gene, CDR1 is MNHNS and CDR2 is SASEGT. Germline trimming cut 1 base from V and 8 bases from J; bases unmatched to any gene: 13. This CDR3 comprises 17 residues. Written as DNA, the CDR3 is TGTGCCAGCAGTGAAGGCCGGGGGGGCGACGGAGCCGATGAGCAGTTCTTC. It specifies CASSEGRGGDGADEQFF.

V is TRBV12-5 and J is TRBJ2-2, with 9 nucleotides matching TRBD1. CDR1 is LGHNT and CDR2 is FRNRAP in the germline V gene. With 1 base clipped from V and 6 bases from J, the junction kept 0 bases outside the gene matches. The length of the CDR3 is 14 residues. The CDR3 is CASGLGQGAGELFF. The CDR3, as DNA: TGTGCTAGTGGTTTGGGACAGGGGGCCGGGGAGCTGTTTTTT.

This clone was seen only once. J is TRBJ1-2 and V is TRBV12-5, with 7 bases matching TRBD1. The CDR3 spans 15 residues. Germline V gene lookup returns CDR1 LGHNT and CDR2 FRNRAP. The V and J ends lost 6 bases and 1 base, in that order; junction bases with no gene match: 8. The CDR3 reads CASGLTGWDNYGYTF. The CDR3 DNA follows: TGTGCTAGTGGCCTGACAGGGTGGGATAACTATGGCTACACCTTC. Filled out from reference TRBV12-5 and TRBJ1-2, the complete variable domain reads DARVTQTPRHKVTEMGQEVTMRCQPILGHNTVFWYRQTMMQGLELLAYFRNRAPLDDSGMPKDRFSAEMPDATLATLKIQPSEPRDSAVYFCASGLTGWDNYGYTFGSGTRLTVV.

The V and J genes are TRBV5-4 and TRBJ2-7, with D tentatively TRBD1 (5 bases). V was clipped by 0 bases and J by 0 bases, with 7 bases between them. CDR3 size: 14 residues. Germline lookup yields CDR1 SGHNT and CDR2 YYREEE (reference sequence). CDR3 DNA: TGTGCCAGCAGCTTGGGACAGATCTCCTACGAGCAGTACTTC. Translating gives CASSLGQISYEQYF.

The V gene is TRBV29-1, the J gene TRBJ1-2, with 9 bases aligning to TRBD1. Trimming took 7 bases from V and 8 from J; bases not matched to a gene: 5. The CDR3 consists of 11 residues. The germline V gene has CDR1 SQVTM and CDR2 ANQGSEA. The CDR3 DNA is TGCAGCGCTACGACAGGGGGAGGCTACACCTTC. This encodes CSATTGGGYTF. Full variable domain (outside the CDR3, taken from reference TRBV29-1 and TRBJ1-2): SAVISQKPSRDICQRGTSLTIQCQVDSQVTMMFWYRQQPGQSLTLIATANQGSEATYESGFVIDKFPISRPNLTFSTLTVSNMSPEDSSIYLCSATTGGGYTFGSGTRLTVV.

The V gene is TRBV30, the J gene TRBJ2-5; the match to TRBD2 covers 9 bases. CDR1 and CDR2 (germline): GTSNPN, SVGIG (reference sequence). The CDR3 spans 14 residues. V was clipped by 2 bases and J by 5 bases; unmatched bases: 6. For the CDR3, the DNA is TGTGCCTGGAGTCTCCTAGCGGGGTCCGAGACCCAGTACTTC. Translated, it gives CAWSLLAGSETQYF.

The table lists this clone with a count of one. The rearrangement joins TRBV18 to TRBJ1-3; perhaps TRBD1 as D (5 bases). Trimming pared 3 bases from V and 0 bases from J, leaving 15 bases between. This CDR3 comprises 17 residues. Germline CDR1 KGHSH, CDR2 LQKENI. The CDR3 reads CASSPFWGDHSGNTIYF. The CDR3, as DNA: TGTGCCAGCTCACCCTTCTGGGGCGATCACTCTGGAAACACCATATATTTT.

This sequence joins TRBV7-2 and TRBJ1-6; D may be TRBD1 (5 bases). CDR1 is SGHTA and CDR2 is FQGNSA in the germline V gene. Trimming left V 1 base short and J 7 bases short, with 11 bases between. The CDR3 consists of 15 residues. The CDR3 nucleotides are TGTGCCAGCAGCTTAGGCCGGGGGGACAATTCACCCCTCCACTTT. Translation gives CASSLGRGDNSPLHF.

This chain links TRBV6-1 with TRBJ1-2, with D possibly TRBD1 on 5 matching bases. This CDR3 has 12 residues. The germline V and J ends were trimmed by 5 bases and 6 bases, with 10 bases remaining between them. From germline, CDR1 is MNHNS and CDR2 SASEGT. CDR3 amino acids: CASSIGGNGYTF. Written as DNA, the CDR3 is TGTGCCAGCAGTATCGGGGGTAATGGCTACACCTTC.

This chain joins TRBV7-2 and TRBJ1-3; possibly TRBD1 for D (5 bases). Deletions cut 5 bases from V and 1 base from J, with 12 bases between. Germline-derived CDR1 and CDR2 are SGHTA and FQGNSA. This CDR3 is built from 15 residues. The CDR3 nucleotides read TGTGCCAGCAGCCTGGGGGGAAGGTCTGGAAACACCATATATTTT. The encoded protein is CASSLGGRSGNTIYF. Full variable domain (outside the CDR3, taken from reference TRBV7-2 and TRBJ1-3): GAGVSQSPSNKVTEKGKDVELRCDPISGHTALYWYRQSLGQGLEFLIYFQGNSAPDKSGLPSDRFSAERTGGSVSTLTIQRTQQEDSAVYLCASSLGGRSGNTIYFGEGSWLTVV.

V and J are TRBV25-1 and TRBJ2-3; 12 bases are shared with TRBD2. The CDR3 length is 16 residues. The germline CDR1 and CDR2 sequences are MGHDK and SYGVNS. J gave up 2 bases and V 4 bases, and 4 bases lay outside the gene matches. In DNA, the CDR3 is TGTGCCAGCAGTGGGACTAGCGGGGTCCACACAGATACGCAGTATTTT. It is translated as CASSGTSGVHTDTQYF. Using reference TRBV25-1 and TRBJ2-3 for the parts outside the CDR3, the full variable domain is EADIYQTPRYLVIGTGKKITLECSQTMGHDKMYWYQQDPGMELHLIHYSYGVNSTEKGDLSSESTVSRIRTEHFPLTLESARPSHTSQYLCASSGTSGVHTDTQYFGPGTRLTVL.

This clone was observed once. V gene TRBV7-3 combines with J gene TRBJ1-1, with a tentative D call TRBD1 (5 bases). The germline V gene encodes CDR1 SGHTA and CDR2 FQGTGA. Trimming took off 5 bases at V and 0 bases at J, with 13 bases between the two ends. The CDR3 contains 15 residues. CDR3 nucleotide sequence: TGTGCCAGCAGCCCCCGGACACGGATGAACACTGAAGCTTTCTTT. Encoded protein: CASSPRTRMNTEAFF.

The rearrangement links TRBV30 to TRBJ1-1; D call uncertain. This CDR3 comprises 12 residues. V was trimmed by 1 base and J by 9 bases, leaving 12 bases between them. Per germline, CDR1 GTSNPN and CDR2 SVGIG (reference sequence). This CDR3 reads CAWSGPSVKAFF. CDR3 bases: TGTGCCTGGAGTGGGCCCTCAGTAAAAGCTTTCTTT.

V and J are TRBV4-3 and TRBJ2-1; TRBD2 matches 12 bases. CDR3 length equals 17 residues. The trim removed 2 bases at V and 8 bases at J, leaving 10 bases unmatched. Germline CDR1 and CDR2: LGHNA and YSLEER. CDR3 sequence (DNA): TGCGCCAGCAGCCAACTAACGGCTAGCGGGGGGGTCGATGAGCAGTTCTTC. Its protein product is CASSQLTASGGVDEQFF.